This entry concerns a single TCR beta chain. V lost 4 bases and J lost 3, with 14 bases in between. Germline CDR1 reads SGHAT; CDR2 reads FQDESV (reference sequence). The CDR3 length is 15 residues. The data originate from a study of blood T cell repertoires in COVID-19. Libraries were prepared by immunoSEQ multiplex PCR; TCRdb keeps only in-frame clonotypes and omits some of them. The data hold just under 150,000 clones, with about nine tenths observed a single time. Sequenced material: peripheral blood. V usage is TRBV11-1 and J usage is TRBJ2-3; D gene ambiguous. This clonotype was obtained from a woman in her forties or fifties with acute or convalescent COVID-19. The CDR3 region is CASSSDPQDTDTQYF. The CDR3 DNA is TGTGCCAGCAGCTCCGACCCTCAGGATACAGATACGCAGTATTTT. Filled out from reference TRBV11-1 and TRBJ2-3, the complete variable domain reads EAEVAQSPRYKITEKSQAVAFWCDPISGHATLYWYRQILGQGPELLVQFQDESVVDDSQLPKDRFSAERLKGVDSTLKIQPAELGDSAMYLCASSSDPQDTDTQYFGPGTRLTVL.